The 22 T cell receptor beta chains reported below all come from one sample, sequenced in a study of T cell responses to AZD1222 COVID-19 vaccine. Sequenced by immunoSEQ multiplex PCR; TCRdb stores in-frame clones only, minus some. The repertoire holds 95,000 to 110,000 clones, with roughly 87% as singletons. The starting material was peripheral blood, obtained on day 0 of AZD1222 vaccination. The receptors here all came from an adult in good health.

The CDR3 DNA reads as TGTGCCAGCTCACCAGGACAGATAACTAACTATGGCTACACCTTC. It codes for CASSPGQITNYGYTF. The chain uses TRBV18 and TRBJ1-2, with a possible D match to TRBD1 (6 bases). The V end lost 2 bases, the J end lost 0 bases, and 10 bases lay between the germline ends. The length of the CDR3 is 15 residues. Germline V gives CDR1 KGHSH, CDR2 LQKENI.

The rearrangement links TRBV6-5 to TRBJ1-1; 7 nucleotides match TRBD1. This CDR3 contains 13 residues. Germline values: CDR1 MNHEY, CDR2 SVGAGI. Losses at the gene ends were 2 bases for V and 4 bases for J; bases not matched to a gene: 1. CDR3 DNA: TGTGCCAGCAGTTACCAGGGGGTCACTGAAGCTTTCTTT. It specifies CASSYQGVTEAFF.

The chain has TRBV19 and TRBJ2-1, with D perhaps TRBD2 (6 bases). The CDR3 length is 13 residues. V lost 7 bases and J lost 2, with 9 bases in between. CDR1 is LNHDA, CDR2 SQIVND, per germline (reference sequence). CDR3 coding DNA: TGTGCCAGTACGGGGGAGGCCTACAATGAGCAGTTCTTC. It is translated as CASTGEAYNEQFF.

The chain has TRBV4-2 and TRBJ2-1, with 8 bases lining up with TRBD2. V lost 0 bases, J lost 8 bases, and 12 bases stayed unmatched. There are 17 residues in the CDR3. Germline V CDR1 and CDR2: LGHNA, YNFKEQ. The CDR3 nucleotides read TGTGCCAGCAGCCAAGACCCCTTTTCAAGCGGGGGCGATGAGCAGTTCTTC. Residues: CASSQDPFSSGGDEQFF.

V gene TRBV9 combines with J gene TRBJ1-2, with a possible D match to TRBD1 (5 bases). The length of the CDR3 is 14 residues. The germline V and J ends were trimmed by 0 bases and 6 bases, with 12 bases remaining between them. Germline lookup yields CDR1 SGDLS and CDR2 YYNGEE. CDR3 amino acids: CASSVGTQGDGYTF. The DNA for the CDR3 is TGTGCCAGCAGCGTAGGGACTCAGGGCGATGGCTACACCTTC.

The chain is built from TRBV4-1 and TRBJ2-7, with TRBD2 matching over 16 bases. The ends lost 0 bases at V and 2 bases at J; junction bases unmatched: 7. The germline V gene has CDR1 MGHRA and CDR2 YSYEKL. The CDR3 spans 19 residues. The CDR3 bases are TGCGCCAGCAGCCAAGATCCTACCGGGACTAGCGGGGGGGCCTACGAGCAGTACTTC. Translation: CASSQDPTGTSGGAYEQYF.

The rearrangement links TRBV13 to TRBJ1-1; D may be TRBD1 (6 bases). The CDR3 spans 14 residues. Germline V CDR1 and CDR2: PRHDT, FYEKMQ (reference sequence). V was trimmed by 11 bases and J by 1 base, leaving 17 bases between them. The CDR3 reads CAHSLRGQNTEAFF. The DNA for the CDR3 is TGTGCCCACAGCTTACGGGGGCAGAACACTGAAGCTTTCTTT.

The CDR3 reads CASSPSSYEQYF. The CDR3 coding sequence is TGTGCCAGCAGTCCGAGCTCCTACGAGCAGTACTTC. V is TRBV27 and J is TRBJ2-7; the D is unclear. The germline gives CDR1 MNHEY, CDR2 SMNVEV (reference sequence). This CDR3 contains 12 residues. V was shortened by 5 bases and J by 0 bases, with 5 bases between the two germline ends.

The chain uses TRBV5-4 and TRBJ2-2; no clear D gene. CDR3 length equals 15 residues. The germline V gene has CDR1 SGHNT and CDR2 YYREEE (reference sequence). Trimming pared 6 bases from V and 4 bases from J, leaving 16 bases between. CDR3 in amino acids: CASKIPGSGTGELFF. Here the CDR3 DNA reads TGTGCCAGCAAAATTCCGGGCAGTGGCACCGGGGAGCTGTTTTTT.

The rearrangement links TRBV19 to TRBJ1-5; D is undetermined. This CDR3 region has 12 residues. Germline loops: CDR1 LNHDA, CDR2 SQIVND (reference sequence). V lost 8 bases and J lost 6, with 11 bases in between. CDR3 sequence (DNA): TGTGCCAGTCAGAGGGTCCCTCAGCCCCAGCATTTT. The encoded protein is CASQRVPQPQHF.

This clone has a single count. The rearrangement joins TRBV30 to TRBJ1-2; tentative D call: TRBD1 (5 bases). With 8 bases removed from V and 7 bases from J, the gap between germline ends came to 17 bases. Looked up from germline, CDR1 is GTSNPN and CDR2 is SVGIG (reference sequence). The CDR3 has 12 residues. The CDR3 loop reads CARYKGMGGYTF. The CDR3 bases are TGTGCCCGATACAAGGGGATGGGTGGCTACACCTTC.

The chain employs TRBV16 and TRBJ1-2; D gene uncertain. Germline V lookup: CDR1 KGHSY, CDR2 FQNENV. The CDR3 covers 14 residues. Trimming cost V 4 bases and J 4 bases, with 13 bases left between them. The CDR3 nucleotides are TGTGCCAGCAGCCTGAGGGAGATAGGCTATGGCTACACCTTC. This translates into CASSLREIGYGYTF.

The genes are TRBV7-9 and TRBJ2-1; D gene unclear. This CDR3 region has 11 residues. Trimming left V 6 bases short and J 8 bases short, with 8 bases between. Germline V CDR1 and CDR2: SEHNR, FQNEAQ (reference sequence). CDR3 in amino acids: CASRVGDEQFF. The CDR3, as DNA: TGTGCCAGCAGAGTAGGTGATGAGCAGTTCTTC. Based on the CDR3 plus reference TRBV7-9 and TRBJ2-1, the full variable domain is DTGVSQNPRHKITKRGQNVTFRCDPISEHNRLYWYRQTLGQGPEFLTYFQNEAQLEKSRLLSDRFSAERPKGSFSTLEIQRTEQGDSAMYLCASRVGDEQFFGPGTRLTVL.

J is TRBJ1-1 and V is TRBV3-1 (or the pseudogene TRBV3-2), with 11 bases lining up with TRBD1. Germline V gene lookup returns CDR1 LGHDT and CDR2 YNNKEL (reference sequence). The CDR3 runs 17 residues. V shed 4 bases and J 4 bases; nucleotides not matched to a gene: 11. The CDR3 is CASSPPGTGGPSTEAFF. The CDR3 DNA sequence: TGTGCCAGCAGCCCTCCCGGGACAGGGGGTCCTAGCACTGAAGCTTTCTTT.

This clone was seen more than once but under ten times. This chain uses TRBV24-1 with TRBJ2-2, with unresolved D. CDR1 is KGHDR, CDR2 SFDVKD, per germline. The V and J ends lost 0 bases and 5 bases respectively, with 12 bases between them. This CDR3 contains 16 residues. CDR3 sequence reads: CATSDLATSLTGELFF. CDR3 DNA: TGTGCCACCAGTGATTTGGCGACAAGTTTAACCGGGGAGCTGTTTTTT.

This chain uses TRBV7-9 with TRBJ2-1, with 12 bases aligning to TRBD1. V lost 4 bases, J lost 6 bases, and 4 bases stayed unmatched. From germline, CDR1 is SEHNR and CDR2 FQNEAQ (reference sequence). The CDR3 has 15 amino acids. The CDR3 loop is CASSSWDRGPNEQFF. The CDR3 coding sequence is TGTGCCAGCAGCTCCTGGGACAGGGGGCCCAATGAGCAGTTCTTC.

CDR3 sequence: CASSLIGGGAVGELFF. The CDR3 nucleotides are TGTGCCAGCAGCTTAATCGGCGGGGGGGCCGTCGGGGAGCTGTTTTTT. This chain joins TRBV7-2 and TRBJ2-2; TRBD2 agrees at 9 bases. Trimming at V came to 2 bases and at J to 7 bases, leaving 8 bases not matched to a gene. This CDR3 spans 16 amino acids. In germline, CDR1 is SGHTA, CDR2 FQGNSA.

The genes are TRBV18 and TRBJ2-6; no clear D gene. Germline V CDR1 and CDR2: KGHSH, LQKENI. The CDR3 covers 14 residues. Trimming shortened V by 6 bases and J by 1 base, and 7 bases separated the two germline ends. This CDR3 is CASSPQSGANVLTF. As DNA, the CDR3 is TGTGCCAGCTCTCCGCAATCTGGGGCCAACGTCCTGACTTTC.

The gene calls are TRBV7-9 and TRBJ1-2; 7 bases match TRBD1. This CDR3 comprises 17 residues. Trimming removed 4 bases from V and 3 bases from J; junction bases left unmatched: 14. Germline-derived CDR1 and CDR2 are SEHNR and FQNEAQ (reference sequence). The CDR3 DNA follows: TGTGCCAGCAGCTGGACGGGAATGACAGGGATATACTATGGCTACACCTTC. It is translated as CASSWTGMTGIYYGYTF.

This clone appeared once. The V call is TRBV24-1, the J call TRBJ2-1; 13 nucleotides line up with TRBD2. The CDR3 totals 15 residues. The V segment lost 5 bases and the J segment 6 bases; nucleotides outside the gene matches: 3. CDR1 is KGHDR and CDR2 is SFDVKD in the germline V gene. CDR3 sequence (DNA): TGTGCCACCAGTGGACGGACTAGCGGGGGCAATGAGCAGTTCTTC. This gives the protein CATSGRTSGGNEQFF.

CDR3 sequence reads: CASSLGTNYGYTF. DNA of the CDR3: TGTGCCAGCAGCTTGGGGACTAACTATGGCTACACCTTC. The V and J genes are TRBV13 and TRBJ1-2, with D hard to call. Germline V lookup: CDR1 PRHDT, CDR2 FYEKMQ (reference sequence). V was clipped by 3 bases and J by 0 bases, with 5 bases between them. There are 13 residues in the CDR3. Variable domain in full (rest from reference TRBV13 and TRBJ1-2): AAGVIQSPRHLIKEKRETATLKCYPIPRHDTVYWYQQGPGQDPQFLISFYEKMQSDKGSIPDRFSAQQFSDYHSELNMSSLELGDSALYFCASSLGTNYGYTFGSGTRLTVV.

The rearrangement uses TRBV2 and TRBJ1-6, with 7 bases fitting TRBD1. The CDR3 contains 15 residues. Germline CDR1 and CDR2: SNHLY and FYNNEI. After removal of 8 bases from V and 5 bases from J, the junction contained 9 bases not matched to a gene. The CDR3 reads CASAQTGWDNSPLHF. The CDR3 nucleotides are TGTGCCAGCGCCCAGACAGGGTGGGATAATTCACCCCTCCACTTT. The full variable domain, its missing parts supplied by reference TRBV2 and TRBJ1-6, is EPEVTQTPSHQVTQMGQEVILRCVPISNHLYFYWYRQILGQKVEFLVSFYNNEISEKSEIFDDQFSVERPDGSNFTLKIRSTKLEDSAMYFCASAQTGWDNSPLHFGNGTRLTVT.